A single sample gave rise to the 18 T cell receptor beta chains below, sequenced in a study of cytomegalovirus exposure and HLA in healthy donors. PCR involved 60 Vbeta and 13 Jbeta primers. Assay: immunoSEQ multiplex PCR; the TCRdb copy retains only in-frame clones and omits some. The repertoire holds 150,000 to 200,000 clones, with over 60% as singletons. Sequencing was performed on PBMCs. The receptors here all came from a woman in her twenties or thirties in good health and CMV-seronegative.

The rearrangement uses TRBV27 and TRBJ1-1; 7 bases are shared with TRBD1. Trimming took 6 bases from V and 5 from J; bases not matched to a gene: 12. Germline loops: CDR1 MNHEY, CDR2 SMNVEV (reference sequence). This CDR3 has 15 residues. The CDR3 protein is CASRRTGVGETEAFF. The CDR3, as DNA: TGTGCCAGCAGGCGTACAGGGGTTGGAGAGACTGAAGCTTTCTTT.

This clone came up a few times. V usage is TRBV4-2 and J usage is TRBJ2-7; 11 bases align to TRBD2. The trim removed 2 bases at V and 3 bases at J, leaving 12 bases unmatched. Germline V gene sequence: CDR1 LGHNA, CDR2 YNFKEQ. The CDR3 length is 18 residues. CDR3 amino acids: CASSQISGRADLGYEQYF. Written as DNA, the CDR3 is TGTGCCAGCAGCCAAATTAGCGGGAGGGCCGATCTGGGCTACGAGCAGTACTTC.

The chain uses TRBV5-5 and TRBJ1-1, with D unresolved. The CDR3 loop spans 14 amino acids. In germline, CDR1 is SGHKS, CDR2 YYEKEE (reference sequence). V was pared by 1 base and J by 2 bases, with 9 bases between. CDR3 DNA: TGTGCCAGCAGCTTGTTAAGGACTAACACTGAAGCTTTCTTT. Its protein is CASSLLRTNTEAFF.

The rearrangement joins TRBV5-1 to TRBJ1-4; D perhaps matches TRBD1 (6 bases). The length of the CDR3 is 16 residues. V lost 3 bases to trimming and J lost 7 bases, with 19 bases between them. Germline V gives CDR1 SGHRS, CDR2 YFSETQ. CDR3 region: CASSSYPGVNGEKLFF. CDR3 nucleotides: TGCGCCAGCAGCTCCTACCCAGGGGTTAACGGTGAAAAACTGTTTTTT.

V gene TRBV19 combines with J gene TRBJ1-5, with 8 nucleotides matching TRBD1. CDR1 is LNHDA, CDR2 SQIVND, per germline (reference sequence). V dropped 4 bases and J dropped 6; count of bases not matched to a gene: 5. The CDR3 contains 14 residues. The DNA for the CDR3 is TGTGCCAGTAGTAGGGGACAGGAAGTTCAGCCCCAGCATTTT. It yields the protein CASSRGQEVQPQHF.

This clone was detected only once. The chain carries TRBV29-1 and TRBJ1-2, with TRBD1 matching 7 bases. This CDR3 is built from 12 residues. V lost 5 bases, J lost 6 bases, and 6 bases stayed unmatched. CDR1 and CDR2 from the germline V gene are SQVTM and ANQGSEA. CDR3 DNA: TGCAGCGTTATCCGGGACAGTGATGGCTACACCTTC. Protein product: CSVIRDSDGYTF.

CDR3: CASISGRATDTQYF. As DNA, the CDR3 is TGTGCCAGCATTAGCGGGAGAGCGACAGATACGCAGTATTTT. The J gene is TRBJ2-3, the V gene TRBV28, with 9 bases identical to TRBD2. Unmatched junction bases numbered 5, after V lost 7 bases and J lost 3 bases. The CDR3 runs to 14 residues. Germline V gene sequence: CDR1 MDHEN, CDR2 SYDVKM.

Comments on this clone: One end of the junction does not line up with germline, which may come from a read error. The rearrangement links TRBV10-1 to TRBJ2-5; 10 bases agree with TRBD2. This CDR3 has 15 residues. Germline CDR1 reads WNHNN; CDR2 reads SYGVQD (reference sequence). CDR3 in amino acids: CASSETSGDQGTQYF. In DNA, the CDR3 is TGCGCCAGCAGTGAGACTAGCGGGGACCAAGGGACCCAGTACTTC.

This chain joins TRBV5-6 and TRBJ2-3, with 7 bases matching TRBD1. V shed 5 bases and J 6 bases; nucleotides not matched to a gene: 9. This CDR3 contains 14 residues. The germline gives CDR1 SGHDT, CDR2 YYEEEE. CDR3 in amino acids: CASRVDRVADTQYF. As DNA, the CDR3 is TGTGCCAGCAGGGTCGACAGGGTTGCGGATACGCAGTATTTT.

The sample holds a few counts of this clone. The gene calls are TRBV28 and TRBJ1-4; 10 bases map to TRBD1. The trim removed 4 bases at V and 7 bases at J, leaving 3 bases unmatched. Germline CDR1 reads MDHEN; CDR2 reads SYDVKM. The CDR3 consists of 14 residues. Here the CDR3 DNA reads TGTGCCAGCAGTTCTGACAGGGGGCGTGAAAAACTGTTTTTT. Protein product: CASSSDRGREKLFF.

This rearrangement joins TRBV7-9 to TRBJ1-3; no definite D call. The CDR3 runs to 15 residues. Germline CDR1 SEHNR, CDR2 FQNEAQ (reference sequence). Trimming removed 5 bases at V and 2 bases at J, with 13 bases between. In DNA form, the CDR3 reads TGTGCCAGCAGCCCGAACCGGGTTGCTGGAAACACCATATATTTT. This translates into CASSPNRVAGNTIYF. Full variable domain (rest looked up from reference TRBV7-9 and TRBJ1-3): DTGVSQNPRHKITKRGQNVTFRCDPISEHNRLYWYRQTLGQGPEFLTYFQNEAQLEKSRLLSDRFSAERPKGSFSTLEIQRTEQGDSAMYLCASSPNRVAGNTIYFGEGSWLTVV.

This clone showed up just once. V and J are TRBV27 and TRBJ1-1, with TRBD1 as a possible D gene (5 bases). Germline loops: CDR1 MNHEY, CDR2 SMNVEV (reference sequence). The CDR3 is 13 amino acids. The V end lost 7 bases, the J end lost 3 bases, and 12 bases lay between the germline ends. This CDR3 reads CASNQWGDTEAFF. CDR3 nucleotides: TGTGCCAGCAATCAATGGGGCGACACTGAAGCTTTCTTT.

V gene TRBV9 combines with J gene TRBJ2-7; D may be TRBD1 (6 bases). V was pared by 0 bases and J by 3 bases, with 13 bases between. This CDR3 has 15 amino acids. In germline, CDR1 is SGDLS, CDR2 YYNGEE. DNA for the CDR3: TGTGCCAGCAGCGTAGCAGGGGAATCCCTCTACGAGCAGTACTTC. Amino acid sequence: CASSVAGESLYEQYF.

This clone was seen a single time. The chain combines TRBV28 with TRBJ2-7, with D perhaps TRBD2 (7 bases). The CDR3 loop spans 15 amino acids. V lost 5 bases to trimming and J lost 6 bases, with 20 bases between them. Per germline, CDR1 MDHEN and CDR2 SYDVKM. CDR3 coding DNA: TGTGCCAGCAGTCCGGGGGGCCAGGGTAGGGGCGAGCAGTACTTC. Amino acids: CASSPGGQGRGEQYF.

The chain joins TRBV5-6 to TRBJ1-3; TRBD1 aligns across 10 bases. V trimming: 2 bases; J trimming: 2 bases; junction bases outside the gene matches: 1. This CDR3 contains 15 residues. The V gene's germline CDR1 is SGHDT and CDR2 YYEEEE. DNA of the CDR3: TGTGCCAGCAGCTTCGGACAGGGGGCTGGAAACACCATATATTTT. It translates to CASSFGQGAGNTIYF.

The chain has TRBV5-6 and TRBJ2-1, with TRBD1 matching 7 bases. The V gene end was trimmed by 1 base and the J gene end by 7 bases; junction bases not matched to a gene: 5. The CDR3 sequence is 14 residues long. Germline V gene sequence: CDR1 SGHDT, CDR2 YYEEEE. In DNA form, the CDR3 reads TGTGCCAGCAGCTTGATGACAGGGCGGAATGAGCAGTTCTTC. Protein sequence: CASSLMTGRNEQFF.

The chain carries TRBV19 and TRBJ2-1, with 10 positions matching TRBD2. This CDR3 comprises 16 residues. V lost 5 bases to trimming and J lost 0 bases; unmatched junction nucleotides: 4. Germline V gene sequence: CDR1 LNHDA, CDR2 SQIVND (reference sequence). As DNA, the CDR3 is TGTGCCAGTAGTGGCAGACTAGCGGGCTCCTACAATGAGCAGTTCTTC. Encoded protein: CASSGRLAGSYNEQFF.

The chain recombines TRBV10-2 with TRBJ2-7; 8 bases agree with TRBD2. This CDR3 contains 16 residues. The germline gives CDR1 WSHSY, CDR2 SAAADI. V was pared by 2 bases and J by 7 bases, with 13 bases of the junction left unmatched. The CDR3 DNA follows: TGCGCCAGCAGTGAGAGCGGGGGTCTAGTTCAAGGTGAGCAGTACTTC. It encodes CASSESGGLVQGEQYF.